The T cell receptor (beta chain) under discussion was sequenced for a study of identical twins. Study outcomes and limitations: A lower insertion count was a feature of abundant cord blood beta clonotypes, with no such feature in memory repertoires. Researchers reported excess low generation probability among twin-shared out-of-frame alpha sequences.

All of the donors were Caucasians in good health. For this clonotype: The antigen is unknown.

TCRdb re-called the 5' RACE reads through MiXCR, storing one row per CDR3 protein. The data contain 400,000 to 550,000 distinct CDR3 sequences, approximately 22% of them singletons. Germline assignment: CDR1 KGHSY and CDR2 FQNENV. V gave up 2 bases and J gave up 15 bases; unmatched junction bases: 10. There are 14 residues in the CDR3. These data were also filed under a second study, of T cells expressing NK-cell markers. As that study records: Whether expanded NKG2C+ T cell clones were HCMV specific stayed uncertain.

This sequence joins TRBV16 and TRBJ2-1, with 10 bases matching TRBD2. The clonotype comes from a woman between 18 and 30 years old in good health. Sequencing used CD4+ T cells sorted from blood. This CDR3 is CASSQGSSGSRRFF. The CDR3 bases are TGTGCCAGCAGCCAAGGGTCTAGCGGGAGTCGACGGTTCTTC.